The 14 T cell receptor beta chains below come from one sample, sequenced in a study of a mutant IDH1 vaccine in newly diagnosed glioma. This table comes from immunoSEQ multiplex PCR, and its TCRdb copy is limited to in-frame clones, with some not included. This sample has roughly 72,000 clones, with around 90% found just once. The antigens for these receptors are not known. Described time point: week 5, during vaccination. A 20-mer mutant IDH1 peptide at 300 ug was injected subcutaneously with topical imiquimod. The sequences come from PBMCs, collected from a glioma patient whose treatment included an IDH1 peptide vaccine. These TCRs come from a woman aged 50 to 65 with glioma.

The DNA of the CDR3 is TGCAGCGTTGGGGTAGGTGTGGAGAAAAGAGAAGCTTTCTTT. This sequence encodes CSVGVGVEKREAFF. The gene calls are TRBV29-1 and TRBJ1-1; D unclear. The CDR3 is made up of 14 amino acids. The V and J ends lost 4 bases and 8 bases respectively, with 20 bases between them. Germline CDR1 SQVTM, CDR2 ANQGSEA.

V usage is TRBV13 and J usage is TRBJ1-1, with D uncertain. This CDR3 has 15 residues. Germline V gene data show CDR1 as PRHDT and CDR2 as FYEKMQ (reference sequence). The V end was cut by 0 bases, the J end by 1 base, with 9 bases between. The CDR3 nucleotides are TGTGCCAGCAGCTTAGGGAAGATTACGAACACTGAAGCTTTCTTT. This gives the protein CASSLGKITNTEAFF.

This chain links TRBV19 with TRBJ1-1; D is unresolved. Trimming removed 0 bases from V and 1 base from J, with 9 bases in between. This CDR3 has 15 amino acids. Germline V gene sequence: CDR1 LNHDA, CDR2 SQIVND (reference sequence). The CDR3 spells CASSIEQLTNTEAFF. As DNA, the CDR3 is TGTGCCAGTAGTATAGAACAGCTGACGAACACTGAAGCTTTCTTT.

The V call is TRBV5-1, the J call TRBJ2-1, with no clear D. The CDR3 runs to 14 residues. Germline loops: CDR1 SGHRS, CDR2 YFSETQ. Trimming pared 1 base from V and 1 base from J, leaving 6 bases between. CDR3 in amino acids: CASSLQASYNEQFF. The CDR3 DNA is TGCGCCAGCAGCTTGCAGGCTTCCTACAATGAGCAGTTCTTC.

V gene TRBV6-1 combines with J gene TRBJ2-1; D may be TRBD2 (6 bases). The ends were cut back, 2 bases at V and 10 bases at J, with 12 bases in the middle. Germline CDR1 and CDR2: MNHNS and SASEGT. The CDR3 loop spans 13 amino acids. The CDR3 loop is CASSERIGGEQFF. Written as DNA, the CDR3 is TGTGCCAGCAGTGAACGGATAGGAGGGGAGCAGTTCTTC.

The CDR3 nucleotides read TGTGCCAGCAGTTACGTATCGGACAGGGGTAGCGGCTACACCTTC. It encodes CASSYVSDRGSGYTF. The rearrangement uses TRBV6-6 and TRBJ1-2; 9 bases are shared with TRBD1. V lost 2 bases and J lost 8; bases outside the gene matches: 9. The CDR3 has 15 residues. Per germline, CDR1 MNHNY and CDR2 SVGAGI (reference sequence).

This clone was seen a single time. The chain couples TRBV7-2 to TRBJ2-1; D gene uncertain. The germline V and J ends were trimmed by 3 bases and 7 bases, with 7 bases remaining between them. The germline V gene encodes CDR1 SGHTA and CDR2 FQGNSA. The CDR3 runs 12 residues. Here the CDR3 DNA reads TGTGCCAGCAGCTTCGACGGGAATGAGCAGTTCTTC. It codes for CASSFDGNEQFF.

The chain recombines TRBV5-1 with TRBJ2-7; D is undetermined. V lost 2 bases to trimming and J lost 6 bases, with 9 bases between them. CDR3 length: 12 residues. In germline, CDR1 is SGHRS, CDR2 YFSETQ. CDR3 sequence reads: CASSFPGGEQYF. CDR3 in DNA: TGCGCCAGCAGCTTCCCCGGCGGCGAGCAGTACTTC. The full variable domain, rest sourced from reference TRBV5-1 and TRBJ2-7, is KAGVTQTPRYLIKTRGQQVTLSCSPISGHRSVSWYQQTPGQGLQFLFEYFSETQRNKGNFPGRFSGRQFSNSRSEMNVSTLELGDSALYLCASSFPGGEQYFGPGTRLTVT.

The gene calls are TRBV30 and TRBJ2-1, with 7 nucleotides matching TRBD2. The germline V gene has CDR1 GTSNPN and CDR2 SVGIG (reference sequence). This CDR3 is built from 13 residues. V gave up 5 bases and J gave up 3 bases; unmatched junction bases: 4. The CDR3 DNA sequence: TGTGCCTGGCAGCGGGATCTCTACAATGAGCAGTTCTTC. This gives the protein CAWQRDLYNEQFF.

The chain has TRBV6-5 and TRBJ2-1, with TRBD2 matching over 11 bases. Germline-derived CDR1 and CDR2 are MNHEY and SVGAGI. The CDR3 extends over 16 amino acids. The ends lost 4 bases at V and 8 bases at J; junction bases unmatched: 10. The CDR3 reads CASSSPTSGKGDEQFF. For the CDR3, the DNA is TGTGCCAGCAGTTCCCCGACTAGCGGGAAAGGCGATGAGCAGTTCTTC.

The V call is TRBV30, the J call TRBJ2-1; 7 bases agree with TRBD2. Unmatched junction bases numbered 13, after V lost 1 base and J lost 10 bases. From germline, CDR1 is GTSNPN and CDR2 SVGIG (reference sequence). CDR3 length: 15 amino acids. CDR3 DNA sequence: TGTGCCTGGAGTGGATGGGGCGGGAGTTTAGTAGAGCAGTTCTTC. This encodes CAWSGWGGSLVEQFF.

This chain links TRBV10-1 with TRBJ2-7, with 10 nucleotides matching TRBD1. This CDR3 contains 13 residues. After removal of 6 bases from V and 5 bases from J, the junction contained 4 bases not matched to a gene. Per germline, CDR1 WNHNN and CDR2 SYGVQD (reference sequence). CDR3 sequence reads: CASRGQGEHEQYF. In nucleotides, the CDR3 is TGCGCCAGCAGAGGACAGGGGGAACACGAGCAGTACTTC.

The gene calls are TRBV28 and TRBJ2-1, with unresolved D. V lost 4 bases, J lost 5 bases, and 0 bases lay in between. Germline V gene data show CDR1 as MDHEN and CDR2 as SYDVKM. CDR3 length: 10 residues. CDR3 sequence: CASSYNEQFF. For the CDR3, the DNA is TGTGCCAGCAGTTACAATGAGCAGTTCTTC.

CDR3 region: CASSIGRVGNQPQHF. In nucleotides, the CDR3 is TGTGCCAGTAGTATAGGAAGGGTAGGCAATCAGCCCCAGCATTTT. V and J are TRBV19 and TRBJ1-5, with D unresolved. The ends were cut back, 1 base at V and 2 bases at J, with 9 bases in the middle. The CDR3 has 15 amino acids. Germline CDR1 LNHDA, CDR2 SQIVND (reference sequence). The full variable domain, in which reference TRBV19 and TRBJ1-5 provide the parts outside the CDR3, is DGGITQSPKYLFRKEGQNVTLSCEQNLNHDAMYWYRQDPGQGLRLIYYSQIVNDFQKGDIAEGYSVSREKKESFPLTVTSAQKNPTAFYLCASSIGRVGNQPQHFGDGTRLSIL.